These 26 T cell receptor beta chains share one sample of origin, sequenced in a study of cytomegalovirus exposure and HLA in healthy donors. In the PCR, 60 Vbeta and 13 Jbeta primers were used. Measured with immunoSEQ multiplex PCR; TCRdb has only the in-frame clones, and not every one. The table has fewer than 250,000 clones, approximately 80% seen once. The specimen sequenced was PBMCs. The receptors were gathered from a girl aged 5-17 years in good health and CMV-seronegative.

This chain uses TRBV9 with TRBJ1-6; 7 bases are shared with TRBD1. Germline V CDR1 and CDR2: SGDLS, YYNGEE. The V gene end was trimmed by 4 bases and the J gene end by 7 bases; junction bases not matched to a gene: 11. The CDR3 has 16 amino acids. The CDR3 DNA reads TGTGCCAGCAGCCCCGCCCCGGGACAGACGAATTCACCCCTCCACTTT. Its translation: CASSPAPGQTNSPLHF.

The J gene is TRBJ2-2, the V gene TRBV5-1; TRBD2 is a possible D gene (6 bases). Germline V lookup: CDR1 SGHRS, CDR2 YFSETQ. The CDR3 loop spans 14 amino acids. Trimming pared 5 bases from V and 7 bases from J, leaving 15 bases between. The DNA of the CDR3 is TGCGCCAGCAGTCCGGGACTCCGAAACGGGGAGCTGTTTTTT. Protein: CASSPGLRNGELFF.

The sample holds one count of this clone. The DNA of the CDR3 is TGTGCCAGCAGCCAAGCGGGAGGTGTGTACAATGAGCAGTTCTTC. Protein: CASSQAGGVYNEQFF. The chain is built from TRBV7-9 and TRBJ2-1; 9 nucleotides align to TRBD2. Germline values: CDR1 SEHNR, CDR2 FQNEAQ (reference sequence). The CDR3 loop spans 15 amino acids. V gave up 5 bases and J gave up 4 bases; unmatched junction bases: 6.

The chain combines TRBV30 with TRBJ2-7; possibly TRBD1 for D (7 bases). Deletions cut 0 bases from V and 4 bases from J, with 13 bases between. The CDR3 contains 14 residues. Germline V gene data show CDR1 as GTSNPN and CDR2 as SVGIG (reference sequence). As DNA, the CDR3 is TGTGCCTGGAGTGTATCGGCAGGGGGGTACGAGCAGTACTTC. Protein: CAWSVSAGGYEQYF. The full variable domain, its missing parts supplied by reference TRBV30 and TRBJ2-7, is SQTIHQWPATLVQPVGSPLSLECTVEGTSNPNLYWYRQAAGRGLQLLFYSVGIGQISSEVPQNLSASRPQDRQFILSSKKLLLSDSGFYLCAWSVSAGGYEQYFGPGTRLTVT.

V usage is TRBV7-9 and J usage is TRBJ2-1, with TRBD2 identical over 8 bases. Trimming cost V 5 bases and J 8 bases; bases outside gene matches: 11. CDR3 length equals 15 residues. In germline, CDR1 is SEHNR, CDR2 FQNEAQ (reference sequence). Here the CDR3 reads CASSGGRTSTDEQFF. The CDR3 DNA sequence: TGTGCCAGCAGCGGCGGGCGGACTAGCACCGATGAGCAGTTCTTC.

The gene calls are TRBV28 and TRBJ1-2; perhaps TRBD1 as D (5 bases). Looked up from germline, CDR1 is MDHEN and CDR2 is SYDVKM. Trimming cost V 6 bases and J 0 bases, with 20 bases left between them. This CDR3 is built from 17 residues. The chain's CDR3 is CASSLVTRGLTNYGYTF. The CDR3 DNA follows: TGTGCCAGCAGCCTTGTGACAAGGGGATTAACTAACTATGGCTACACCTTC.

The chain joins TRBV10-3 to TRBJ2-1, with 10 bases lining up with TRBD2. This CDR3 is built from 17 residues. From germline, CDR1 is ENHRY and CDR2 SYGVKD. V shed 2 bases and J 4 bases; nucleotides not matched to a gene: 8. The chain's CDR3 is CAISEIRLAGAYNEQFF. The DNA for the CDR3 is TGTGCCATCAGTGAGATCCGGCTAGCGGGGGCTTACAATGAGCAGTTCTTC.

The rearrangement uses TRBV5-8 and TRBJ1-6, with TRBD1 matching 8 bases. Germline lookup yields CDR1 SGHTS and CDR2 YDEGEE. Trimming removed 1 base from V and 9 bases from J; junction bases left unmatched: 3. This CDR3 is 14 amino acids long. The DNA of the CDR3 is TGTGCCAGCAGCTTGCCACAGGGGGTTTCACCCCTCCACTTT. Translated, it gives CASSLPQGVSPLHF.

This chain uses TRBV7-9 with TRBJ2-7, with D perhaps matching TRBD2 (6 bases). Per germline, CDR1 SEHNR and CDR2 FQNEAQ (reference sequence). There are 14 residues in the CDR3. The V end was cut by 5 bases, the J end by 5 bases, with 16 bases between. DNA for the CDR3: TGTGCCAGCAGCCACCCTCCCGGGAGCAACGAGCAGTACTTC. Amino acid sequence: CASSHPPGSNEQYF.

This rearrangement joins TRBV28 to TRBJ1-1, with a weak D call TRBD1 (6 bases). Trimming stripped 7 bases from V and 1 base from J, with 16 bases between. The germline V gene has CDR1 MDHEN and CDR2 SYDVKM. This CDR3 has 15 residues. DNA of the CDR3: TGTGCCAGCATTGTGACGGGACATACGAACACTGAAGCTTTCTTT. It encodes CASIVTGHTNTEAFF. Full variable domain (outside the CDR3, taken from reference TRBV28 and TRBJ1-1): DVKVTQSSRYLVKRTGEKVFLECVQDMDHENMFWYRQDPGLGLRLIYFSYDVKMKEKGDIPEGYSVSREKKERFSLILESASTNQTSMYLCASIVTGHTNTEAFFGQGTRLTVV.

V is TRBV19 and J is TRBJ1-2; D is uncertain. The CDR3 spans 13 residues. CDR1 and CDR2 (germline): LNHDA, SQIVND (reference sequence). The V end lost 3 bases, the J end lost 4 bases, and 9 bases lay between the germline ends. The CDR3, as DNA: TGTGCCAGTAGTATCATCGGTACCTATGGCTACACCTTC. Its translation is CASSIIGTYGYTF.

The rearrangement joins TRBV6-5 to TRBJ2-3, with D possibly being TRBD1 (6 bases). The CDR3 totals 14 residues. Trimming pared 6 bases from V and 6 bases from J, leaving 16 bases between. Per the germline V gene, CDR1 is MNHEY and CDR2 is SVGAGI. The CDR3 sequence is CASRQFRGADTQYF. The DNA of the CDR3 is TGTGCCAGCAGACAATTCAGGGGAGCCGATACGCAGTATTTT.

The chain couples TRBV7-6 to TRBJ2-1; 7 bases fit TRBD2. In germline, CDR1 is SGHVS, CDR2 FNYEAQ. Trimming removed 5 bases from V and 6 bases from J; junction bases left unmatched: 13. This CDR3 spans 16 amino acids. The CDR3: CASSPVGLPIINEQFF. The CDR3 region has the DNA TGTGCCAGCAGCCCTGTGGGACTACCTATTATCAATGAGCAGTTCTTC.

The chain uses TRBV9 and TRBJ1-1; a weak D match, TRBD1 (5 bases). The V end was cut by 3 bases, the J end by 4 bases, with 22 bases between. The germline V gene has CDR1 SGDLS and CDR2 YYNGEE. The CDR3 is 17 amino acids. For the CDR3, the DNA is TGTGCCAGCAGCGCCGCCTTTTCCCAGGGAAGAAGCACTGAAGCTTTCTTT. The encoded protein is CASSAAFSQGRSTEAFF.

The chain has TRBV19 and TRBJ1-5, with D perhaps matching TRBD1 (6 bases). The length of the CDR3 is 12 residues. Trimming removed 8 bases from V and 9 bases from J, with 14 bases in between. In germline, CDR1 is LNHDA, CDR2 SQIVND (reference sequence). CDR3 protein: CASHTGSGPQHF. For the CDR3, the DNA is TGTGCCAGTCATACAGGGTCAGGGCCCCAGCATTTT.

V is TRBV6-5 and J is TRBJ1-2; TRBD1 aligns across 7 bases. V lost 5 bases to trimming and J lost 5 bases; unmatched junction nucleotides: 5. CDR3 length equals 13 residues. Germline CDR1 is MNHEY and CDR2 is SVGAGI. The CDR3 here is CASSAYRGYGYTF. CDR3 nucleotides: TGTGCCAGCAGTGCATACAGGGGTTATGGCTACACCTTC.

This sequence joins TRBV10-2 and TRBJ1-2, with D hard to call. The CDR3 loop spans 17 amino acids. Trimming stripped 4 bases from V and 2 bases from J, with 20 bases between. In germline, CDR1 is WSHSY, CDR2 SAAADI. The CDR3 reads CASSVASSLGENYGYTF. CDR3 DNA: TGCGCCAGCAGTGTTGCGTCTAGTCTCGGGGAGAACTATGGCTACACCTTC.

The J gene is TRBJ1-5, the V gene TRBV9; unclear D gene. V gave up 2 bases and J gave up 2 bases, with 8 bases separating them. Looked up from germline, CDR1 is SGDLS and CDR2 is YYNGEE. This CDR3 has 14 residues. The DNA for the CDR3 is TGTGCCAGCAGCGTCGGGTGGGGCAATCAGCCCCAGCATTTT. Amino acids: CASSVGWGNQPQHF.

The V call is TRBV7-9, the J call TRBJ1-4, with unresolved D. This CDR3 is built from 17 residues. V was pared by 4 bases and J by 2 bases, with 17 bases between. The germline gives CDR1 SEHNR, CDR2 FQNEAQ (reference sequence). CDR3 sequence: CASSSKHVEGTNEKLFF. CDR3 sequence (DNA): TGTGCCAGCAGCTCCAAGCACGTAGAGGGCACTAATGAAAAACTGTTTTTT.

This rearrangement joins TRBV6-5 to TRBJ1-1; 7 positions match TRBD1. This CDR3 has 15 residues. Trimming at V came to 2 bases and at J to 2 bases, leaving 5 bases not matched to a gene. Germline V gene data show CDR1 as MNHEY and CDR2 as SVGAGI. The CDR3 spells CASSYGRGPNTEAFF. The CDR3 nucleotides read TGTGCCAGCAGTTACGGAAGGGGGCCTAACACTGAAGCTTTCTTT.

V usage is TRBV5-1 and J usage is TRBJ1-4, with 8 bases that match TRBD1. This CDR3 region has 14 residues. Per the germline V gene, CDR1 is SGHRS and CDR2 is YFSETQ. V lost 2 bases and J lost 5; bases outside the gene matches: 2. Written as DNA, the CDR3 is TGCGCCAGCAGCTTTGGACAGGGCAATGAAAAACTGTTTTTT. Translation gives CASSFGQGNEKLFF. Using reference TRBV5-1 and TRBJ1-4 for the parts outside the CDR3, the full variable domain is KAGVTQTPRYLIKTRGQQVTLSCSPISGHRSVSWYQQTPGQGLQFLFEYFSETQRNKGNFPGRFSGRQFSNSRSEMNVSTLELGDSALYLCASSFGQGNEKLFFGSGTQLSVL.

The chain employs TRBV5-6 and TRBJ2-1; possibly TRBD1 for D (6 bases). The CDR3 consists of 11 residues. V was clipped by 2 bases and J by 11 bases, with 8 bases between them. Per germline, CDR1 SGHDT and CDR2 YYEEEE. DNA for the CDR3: TGTGCCAGCAGCTTCGGGACAAAGCAGTTCTTC. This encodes CASSFGTKQFF.

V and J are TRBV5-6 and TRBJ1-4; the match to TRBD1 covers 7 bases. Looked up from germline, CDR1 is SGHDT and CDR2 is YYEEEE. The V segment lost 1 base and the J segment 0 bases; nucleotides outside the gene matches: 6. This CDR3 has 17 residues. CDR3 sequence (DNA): TGTGCCAGCAGCTTGTCCAGGGGGTATGCAACTAATGAAAAACTGTTTTTT. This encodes CASSLSRGYATNEKLFF.

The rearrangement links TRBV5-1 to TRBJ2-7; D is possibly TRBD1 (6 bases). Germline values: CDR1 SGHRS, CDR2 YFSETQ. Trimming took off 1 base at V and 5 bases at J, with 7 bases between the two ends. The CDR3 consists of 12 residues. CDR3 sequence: CASSLQGNEQYF. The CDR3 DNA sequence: TGCGCCAGCAGCTTGCAGGGGAACGAGCAGTACTTC.

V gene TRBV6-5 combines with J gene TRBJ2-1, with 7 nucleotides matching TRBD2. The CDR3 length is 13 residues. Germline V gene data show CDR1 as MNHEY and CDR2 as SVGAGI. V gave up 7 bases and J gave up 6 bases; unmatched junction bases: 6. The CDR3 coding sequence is TGTGCCAGCAAAGGGAGGGATCTCAATGAGCAGTTCTTC. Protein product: CASKGRDLNEQFF.

Here the CDR3 DNA reads TGTGCCACCAGCAGAGATCCAACGGTACAAGAGACCCAGTACTTC. This codes for CATSRDPTVQETQYF. The chain has TRBV15 and TRBJ2-5; D remains unclear. CDR1 LNHNV and CDR2 YYDKDF come from the germline V gene (reference sequence). The CDR3 length is 15 residues. Trimming pared 0 bases from V and 2 bases from J, leaving 10 bases between. Full variable domain (remainder filled in from reference TRBV15 and TRBJ2-5): DAMVIQNPRYQVTQFGKPVTLSCSQTLNHNVMYWYQQKSSQAPKLLFHYYDKDFNNEADTPDNFQSRRPNTSFCFLDIRSPGLGDTAMYLCATSRDPTVQETQYFGPGTRLLVL.